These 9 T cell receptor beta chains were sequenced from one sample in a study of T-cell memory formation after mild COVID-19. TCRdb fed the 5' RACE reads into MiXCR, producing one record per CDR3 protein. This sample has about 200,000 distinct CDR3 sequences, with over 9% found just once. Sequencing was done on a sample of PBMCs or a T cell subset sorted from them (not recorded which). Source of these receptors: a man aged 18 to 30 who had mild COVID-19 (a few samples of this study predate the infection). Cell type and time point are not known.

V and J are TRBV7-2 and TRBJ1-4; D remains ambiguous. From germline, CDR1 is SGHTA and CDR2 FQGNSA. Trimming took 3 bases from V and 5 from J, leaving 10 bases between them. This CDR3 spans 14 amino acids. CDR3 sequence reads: CASSFSTSNEKLFF. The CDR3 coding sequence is TGTGCCAGCAGCTTTAGCACATCCAATGAAAAACTGTTTTTT.

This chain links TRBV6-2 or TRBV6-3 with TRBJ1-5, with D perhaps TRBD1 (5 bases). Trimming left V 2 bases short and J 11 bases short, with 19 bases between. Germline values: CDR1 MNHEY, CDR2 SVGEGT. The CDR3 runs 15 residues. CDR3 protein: CASSYHPPAVTAQHF. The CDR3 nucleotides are TGTGCCAGCAGTTACCACCCCCCCGCGGTGACAGCCCAGCATTTT.

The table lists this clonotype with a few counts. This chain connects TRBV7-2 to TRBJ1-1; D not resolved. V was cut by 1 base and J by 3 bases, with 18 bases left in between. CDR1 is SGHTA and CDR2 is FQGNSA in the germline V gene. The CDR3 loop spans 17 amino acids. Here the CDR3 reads CASSLGRFRERDTEAFF. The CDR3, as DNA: TGTGCCAGCAGCTTAGGTAGGTTCCGGGAGAGAGACACTGAAGCTTTCTTT.

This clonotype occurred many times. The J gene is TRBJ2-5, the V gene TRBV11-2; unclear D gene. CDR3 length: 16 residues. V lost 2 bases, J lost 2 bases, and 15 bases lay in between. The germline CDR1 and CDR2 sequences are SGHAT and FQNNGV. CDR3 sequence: CASSLSLAAEQETQYF. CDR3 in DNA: TGTGCCAGCAGCTTATCGTTGGCGGCGGAGCAAGAGACCCAGTACTTC.

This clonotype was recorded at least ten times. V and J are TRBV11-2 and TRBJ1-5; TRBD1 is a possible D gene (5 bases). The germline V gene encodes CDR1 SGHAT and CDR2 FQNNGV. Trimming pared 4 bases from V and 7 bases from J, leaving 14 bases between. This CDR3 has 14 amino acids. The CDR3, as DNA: TGTGCCAGCAGCTGGGGTGGGGGAAACCAGCCCCAGCATTTT. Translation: CASSWGGGNQPQHF.

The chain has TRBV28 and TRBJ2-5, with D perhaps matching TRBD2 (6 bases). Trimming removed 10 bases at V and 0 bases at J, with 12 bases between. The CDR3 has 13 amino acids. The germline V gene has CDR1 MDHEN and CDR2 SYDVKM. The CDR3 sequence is CAIGIADQETQYF. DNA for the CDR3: TGTGCCATCGGAATAGCGGACCAAGAGACCCAGTACTTC.

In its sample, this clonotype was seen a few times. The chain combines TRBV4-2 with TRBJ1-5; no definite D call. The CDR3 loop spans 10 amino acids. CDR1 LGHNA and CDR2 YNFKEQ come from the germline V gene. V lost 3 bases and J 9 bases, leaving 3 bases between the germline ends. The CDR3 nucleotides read TGTGCCAGCAGCCACGGGCCCCAGCATTTT. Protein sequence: CASSHGPQHF.

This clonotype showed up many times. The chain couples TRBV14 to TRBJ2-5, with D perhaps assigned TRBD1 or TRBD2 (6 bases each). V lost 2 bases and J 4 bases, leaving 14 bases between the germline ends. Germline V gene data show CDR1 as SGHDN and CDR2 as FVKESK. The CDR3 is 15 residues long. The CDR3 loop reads CASSQRIRGLETQYF. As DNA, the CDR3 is TGTGCCAGCAGCCAACGGATCCGGGGGCTAGAGACCCAGTACTTC.

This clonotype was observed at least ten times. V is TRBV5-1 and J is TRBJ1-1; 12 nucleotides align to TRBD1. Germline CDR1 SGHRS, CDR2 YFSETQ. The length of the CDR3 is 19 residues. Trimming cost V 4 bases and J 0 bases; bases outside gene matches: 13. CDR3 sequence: CASSRVTGTGGALNTEAFF. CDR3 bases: TGCGCCAGCAGCCGGGTGACCGGGACAGGGGGCGCGTTGAACACTGAAGCTTTCTTT.